This entry is about one T cell receptor (beta chain). This specimen belongs to a study of T cell responses to AZD1222 COVID-19 vaccine. Repertoires were generated with immunoSEQ multiplex PCR, while TCRdb's copy carries only in-frame clones and drops some. This table holds about 110,000 clones, around 94% found once. CDR1 SGHNT and CDR2 YYREEE come from the germline V gene (reference sequence). CDR3 length: 14 amino acids. Trimming left V 7 bases short and J 1 base short, with 14 bases between. The rearrangement links TRBV5-4 to TRBJ2-5, with D tentatively TRBD2 (5 bases). The material sequenced was peripheral blood, taken on day 0 of AZD1222 vaccination. The source is an adult in good health. The CDR3 DNA reads TGTGCCAGCCGATACGGACTGACCCAAGAGACCCAGTACTTC. Translation: CASRYGLTQETQYF.